This is a list of T cell receptor beta chains from one sample in a study of cytomegalovirus exposure and HLA in healthy donors. Some clones are missing from TCRdb's copy, which holds only in-frame ones; the method was immunoSEQ multiplex PCR. The sample comprises over 100,000 clones, about 79% of which are singletons, and roughly 3% rests with the top ten. Input material: PBMCs. The source is a woman younger than 35 in good health and CMV-seropositive. CDR3s include the opening cysteine and the closing phenylalanine or tryptophan. A D gene is named only where the DNA matches it firmly.

TRBV27	.	15	TRBJ1-6	TGTGCCAGCAAATCAGGGCAGGCGACTAATTCACCCCTCCACTTT	CASKSGQATNSPLHF
TRBV2	TRBD1	13	TRBJ2-7	TGTGCCACCGGACAGGGGCTCGGGTACGAGCAGTACTTC	CATGQGLGYEQYF
TRBV10-3	TRBD1	15	TRBJ1-1	TGTGCCATCAGTGAGTCATTGGGACAGGGAACTTGGGCTTTCTTT	CAISESLGQGTWAFF
TRBV6-5	.	13	TRBJ1-4	TGTGCCAGCAGTACAGACGAAAATGAAAAACTGTTTTTT	CASSTDENEKLFF
TRBV10-3	.	16	TRBJ2-2	TGTGCCATCAGTGAGTCGAAATTAATAAGCCCCGGGGAGCTGTTTTTT	CAISESKLISPGELFF
TRBV6-6	.	15	TRBJ2-2	TGTGCCAGCAGTTACCCGGGACAGAACACCGGGGAGCTGTTTTTT	CASSYPGQNTGELFF
TRBV2	TRBD1	13	TRBJ2-1	TGTGCCAGCCGGGACAGAACCTACAATGAGCAGTTCTTC	CASRDRTYNEQFF
TRBV25-1	.	15	TRBJ2-1	TGTGCCAGCATCGGGACGGAGGGCTCCTACAATGAGCAGTTCTTC	CASIGTEGSYNEQFF
TRBV28	TRBD1	16	TRBJ2-1	TGTGCCAGCAGTTTATGGGGGGACAGCTCCTACAATGAGCAGTTCTTC	CASSLWGDSSYNEQFF
TRBV5-4	TRBD2	14	TRBJ2-5	TGTGCCAGCAGCCCCCAGCGGGGTGGAGAGACCCAGTACTTC	CASSPQRGGETQYF
TRBV9	.	12	TRBJ1-5	TGTGCCAGCAAGGTCAGGCATCAGCCCCAGCATTTT	CASKVRHQPQHF